This TCR beta chain emerged from a study of regulatory T cells in long-lasting Graves disease. Study overall: Positivity for TSH receptor antibodies plus over 5 years of antithyroid drugs meant persistent Graves' disease.

As to this clonotype: Without the conserved terminal phenylalanine or tryptophan, this CDR3 likely stems from a read error.

Germline V lookup: CDR1 SGHNT, CDR2 YYREEE (reference sequence). V gave up 4 bases and J gave up 5 bases; unmatched junction bases: 11. The CDR3 covers 15 residues. To make TCR beta libraries, researchers used iRepertoire HTBI primers and Arm-PCR of CDR3 regions. Each CDR3 protein is one row after TCRdb ran MiXCR on the multiplex PCR reads. The sample consists of hundreds of thousands of distinct CDR3 sequences, around 21% of them appearing once. The time point was: persistent/refractory GD, antithyroid drugs over 5 years with positive TRAb. Researchers made the TCR library from RNA that was extracted from PBMCs.

The receptor was derived from a female donor with Graves disease. The sequencing here drew on peripheral blood mononuclear cells (PBMCs), taken when the disease was refractory, from a patient treated with antithyroid drugs. The chain recombines TRBV5-4 with TRBJ2-5; 7 positions agree with TRBD2. CDR3 sequence reads: CASSQGGRAHETQYS. Written as DNA, the CDR3 is TGTGCCAGCAGCCAAGGAGGGAGGGCCCACGAGACCCAGTACTCC.